Reported below is one T cell receptor (beta chain). The target antigen is unknown. This sample was taken from a study of blood T cells in healthy people across ages. Notes on the study in general: It was held that the diversity estimates obtained from one million T cells were underestimates.

The CDR3 is made up of 14 amino acids. Germline values: CDR1 ENHRY, CDR2 SYGVKD. Total RNA was extracted at no less than 6 micrograms per sample. For the second PCR, which ran for roughly 6 to 12 cycles, a sample-barcoded 5' primer and a J-beta primer mix were used. MiXCR was run by TCRdb on the 5' RACE reads, yielding one entry per CDR3 protein. The data contain 760,000 or so distinct CDR3 sequences, 20% to 25% of them singletons. The same specimen was also included in a second study, on T cells of mothers and their children. As that study records: Samples were obtained from a few healthy Caucasian mothers and their six children.

The clonotype comes from a boy younger than 18 in good health. Sequencing was performed on blood. The chain joins TRBV10-3 to TRBJ2-5, with D perhaps TRBD1 (6 bases). The J call may be faulty, since TRBJ2-7 better matches the DNA end. This CDR3 is CAISTITGSYEQYF. The DNA for the CDR3 is TGTGCCATCAGTACCATAACAGGGTCCTACGAGCAGTACTTC.